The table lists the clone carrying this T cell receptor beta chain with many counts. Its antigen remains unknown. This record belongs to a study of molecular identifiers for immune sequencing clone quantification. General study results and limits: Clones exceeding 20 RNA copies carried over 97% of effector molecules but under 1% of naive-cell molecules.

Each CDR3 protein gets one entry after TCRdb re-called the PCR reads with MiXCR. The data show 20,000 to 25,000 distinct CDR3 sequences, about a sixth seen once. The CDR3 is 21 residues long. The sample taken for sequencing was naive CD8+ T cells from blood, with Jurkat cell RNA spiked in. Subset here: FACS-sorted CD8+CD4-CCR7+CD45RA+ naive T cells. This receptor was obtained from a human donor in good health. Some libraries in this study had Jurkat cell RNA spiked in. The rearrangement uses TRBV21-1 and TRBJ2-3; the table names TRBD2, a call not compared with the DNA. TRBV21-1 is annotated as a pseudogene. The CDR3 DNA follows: TGTGCCAGCAGCAAAGCCCTTCATGGGAGGGGGCCGGGACTAGGTCCAGATACGCAGTATTTT. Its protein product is CASSKALHGRGPGLGPDTQYF.